This TCR beta chain was sequenced in a study of CD8 T cells in ankylosing spondylitis. With regard to this clonotype: The antigen is unknown.

General study findings and limits: Disease-linked clones reportedly concentrated significantly in matched ankylosing spondylitis synovial fluid. Earlier literature documents some of the motif variants in reactive arthritis synovial fluid and blood. Ankylosing spondylitis blood seemed to carry a telltale TCR beta motif made of roughly 8 highly homologous variants.

Each TCR beta library was made by quantitative 5'-RACE that incorporated molecular barcodes. One entry per CDR3 protein, called by TCRdb with MiXCR from the 5' RACE reads. Of approximately 39,000 distinct CDR3 sequences in the sample, roughly 13% were seen once. CDR3 length equals 14 residues. Unmatched junction bases numbered 9, after V lost 4 bases and J lost 7 bases. Germline V gene sequence: CDR1 SQVTM, CDR2 ANQGSEA. The V and J genes are TRBV29-1 and TRBJ1-2, with 10 bases that match TRBD1. Sample: synovial fluid, either unsorted or a sorted T cell fraction (not recorded which). The receptor was isolated from a male donor with ankylosing spondylitis. CDR3 in amino acids: CSVVSRQGAFGYTF. In nucleotides, the CDR3 is TGCAGCGTTGTGTCTCGACAGGGGGCATTTGGCTACACCTTC.